A selection of T cell receptor beta chains follows, all from one sample in a study of CD8 T cells in Susac syndrome. TCRdb fed the immunoSEQ multiplex PCR reads into MiXCR, producing one record per CDR3 protein. The profile shows some 190,000 distinct CDR3 sequences, roughly 94% of them singletons. Material for sequencing was CD4+ T cells from PBMCs. The source is a human donor in good health. Both conserved end residues are part of each CDR3. D genes are given only for firm matches. The size entry is marked missing in some rows and otherwise reads once, few, many or a size class.

clone size	D gene	V gene	J gene	CDR3 DNA	CDR3 protein
NA	TRBD1	TRBV5-4	TRBJ2-5	TGTGCCAGCAGCATGCAACAGGGGAAAACCCAGTACTTC	CASSMQQGKTQYF
NA	NA	TRBV30	TRBJ1-1	TGTGCCTGGAGTGTAAGGGGGAACACTGAAGCTTTCTTT	CAWSVRGNTEAFF
NA	TRBD1	TRBV4-1	TRBJ2-5	TGCGCCAGCAGCCAGAGGACAGGGTTCCAAGAGACCCAGTACTTC	CASSQRTGFQETQYF
NA	TRBD1	TRBV12-3/TRBV12-4	TRBJ2-7	TGTGCCAGCAGGGGTACAGGGGGTAACTACGAGCAGTACTTC	CASRGTGGNYEQYF
NA	TRBD1	TRBV20-1	TRBJ2-5	TGCAGTGCTAGTCTCTCCGGGACAGGGGGCGAGACCCAGTACTTC	CSASLSGTGGETQYF
NA	NA	TRBV29-1	TRBJ2-3	TGCAGCGTCCAGACAGGAGCTAGCACAGATACGCAGTATTTT	CSVQTGASTDTQYF
once	NA	TRBV24-1	TRBJ2-2	TGTGCCACCGAGGGACCGGTGAACACCGGGGAGCTGTTTTTT	CATEGPVNTGELFF
NA	TRBD1	TRBV6-1	TRBJ1-5	TGTGCCACTTTTCCCGGGACAGCAAATCAGCCCCAGCATTTT	CATFPGTANQPQHF
NA	TRBD1	TRBV19	TRBJ1-1	TGTGCCAGTAGTACAGGGGGGAACGCTGAAGCTTTCTTT	CASSTGGNAEAFF
NA	NA	TRBV29-1	TRBJ2-7	TGCAGCGGATACGAGGGGGGGATCGGCGAGCAGTACTTC	CSGYEGGIGEQYF
NA	NA	TRBV5-1	TRBJ2-5	TGCGCCAGCAGCGTCGGACAGACCGGCCAAGAGACCCAGTACTTC	CASSVGQTGQETQYF
NA	NA	TRBV29-1	TRBJ1-5	TGCAGCGTTGTAACAGACGTAATGGGTCAGCCCCAGCATTTT	CSVVTDVMGQPQHF
NA	TRBD1	TRBV4-3	TRBJ1-6	TGCGCCAGCAGGGAGGGGGCAAGCTCCTATAATTCACCCCTCCACTTT	CASREGASSYNSPLHF
NA	NA	TRBV3-1	TRBJ2-3	TGTGCCAGCAGCCAAGATCCCCAGGGAAGGAGCACAGATACGCAGTATTTT	CASSQDPQGRSTDTQYF
NA	NA	TRBV4-1	TRBJ1-2	TGCGCCAGCAGCCAAGATACGGATGGCCTGGGAGGCTACACCTTC	CASSQDTDGLGGYTF
NA	NA	TRBV27	TRBJ1-4	TGTGCCAGCGGATACAGGGACTTGGATGAAAAACTGTTTTTT	CASGYRDLDEKLFF
once	TRBD1	TRBV13	TRBJ2-7	TGTGCCAGCAGCACTCGGGGACAGTCGGTCTACGAGCAGTACTTC	CASSTRGQSVYEQYF
NA	NA	TRBV12-3/TRBV12-4	TRBJ2-4	TGTGCCAGCAGTTTTGGGCCCGGACCGGGGGAAAACATTCAGTACTTC	CASSFGPGPGENIQYF
NA	NA	TRBV29-1	TRBJ2-5	TGCAGCGTTCATCGGGGGGCAGAGACCCAGTACTTC	CSVHRGAETQYF
NA	NA	TRBV28	TRBJ2-5	TGTGCCAGCAGTTCAGTAAAAGCCAAGGCAGGGTTAGGGACCCAGTACTTC	CASSSVKAKAGLGTQYF
NA	NA	TRBV9	TRBJ2-5	TGTGCCAGCAGCGTAGCAGGGGCAGGGGAGACCCAGTACTTC	CASSVAGAGETQYF
once	NA	TRBV29-1	TRBJ2-3	TGCAGCGTTGATCGGACCTGGAGCACAGATACGCAGTATTTT	CSVDRTWSTDTQYF
NA	TRBD1	TRBV23-1	TRBJ1-5	TGCGCCAGAGGGACAGGGGTCTGCAATCAGCCCCAGCATTTT	CARGTGVCNQPQHF
NA	NA	TRBV24-1	TRBJ1-2	TGTGCCACCAGTGATGGGGGCCTTCATCAGAGCTACACCTTC	CATSDGGLHQSYTF
NA	NA	TRBV21-1	TRBJ2-2	TGTGCCAGCAGCAAGCAGGGGTGGAACACCGGGGAGCTGTTTTTT	CASSKQGWNTGELFF
NA	NA	TRBV3-1	TRBJ2-3	TGTGCCAGCGGGACACGGGGAGGTAATACGCAGTATTTT	CASGTRGGNTQYF
once	TRBD1	TRBV20-1	TRBJ2-2	TGCAGTGCTAGGGACAGGGTAAACACCGGGGAGCTGTTTTTT	CSARDRVNTGELFF
NA	NA	TRBV20-1	TRBJ2-7	TGCAGTGCTTCTATACAGGGCCTGGAGCAGTACTTC	CSASIQGLEQYF
NA	NA	TRBV24-1	TRBJ2-5	TGTGCCACCAGTGATTCCGCCACGGGGACCCAGTACTTC	CATSDSATGTQYF
NA	NA	TRBV5-1	TRBJ2-2	TGCGCCAGCAGCTTGGCCCCGCAGGGAACCGGGGAGCTGTTTTTT	CASSLAPQGTGELFF
NA	NA	TRBV10-3	TRBJ2-1	TGTGCCATCAGTGAGACCCCAGGGGCTCATGAGCAGTTCTTC	CAISETPGAHEQFF
NA	TRBD2	TRBV3-1	TRBJ2-1	TGTGCCAGCAGCCCGAGCCTTGCCGCAGGACTAGCGGGGACCTACAATGAGCAGTTCTTC	CASSPSLAAGLAGTYNEQFF
once	NA	TRBV3-1	TRBJ2-1	TGTGCCAGCAGCCAACAGGGGTTAGAGCAGTTCTTC	CASSQQGLEQFF
NA	NA	TRBV24-1	TRBJ2-1	TGTGCCACCAGTGATTTTGGGTTCAGCGGCTCCTACAATGAGCAGTTCTTC	CATSDFGFSGSYNEQFF
NA	NA	TRBV7-2	TRBJ2-7	TGTGCCAGCAGCATAAGCTACGAGCAGTACTTC	CASSISYEQYF
NA	NA	TRBV20-1	TRBJ1-6	TGCAGTGCTAGCCCGGGGCAGGGTAATCATTCACCCCTCCACTTT	CSASPGQGNHSPLHF